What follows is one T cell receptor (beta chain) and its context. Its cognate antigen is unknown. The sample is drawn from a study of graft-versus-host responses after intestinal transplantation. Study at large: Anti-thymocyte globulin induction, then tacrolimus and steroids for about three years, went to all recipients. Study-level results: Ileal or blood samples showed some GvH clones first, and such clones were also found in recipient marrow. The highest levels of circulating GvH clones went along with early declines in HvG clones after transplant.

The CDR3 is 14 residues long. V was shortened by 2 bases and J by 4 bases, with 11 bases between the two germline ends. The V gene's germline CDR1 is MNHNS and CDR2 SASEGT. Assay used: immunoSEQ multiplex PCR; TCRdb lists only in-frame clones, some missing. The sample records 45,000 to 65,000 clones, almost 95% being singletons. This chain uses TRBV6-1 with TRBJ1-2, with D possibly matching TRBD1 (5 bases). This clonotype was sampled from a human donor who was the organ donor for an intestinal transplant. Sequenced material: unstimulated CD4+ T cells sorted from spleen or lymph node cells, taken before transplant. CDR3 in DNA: TGTGCCAGCAGTGAACAGGGCTGGGGCTATGGCTACACCTTC. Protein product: CASSEQGWGYGYTF.